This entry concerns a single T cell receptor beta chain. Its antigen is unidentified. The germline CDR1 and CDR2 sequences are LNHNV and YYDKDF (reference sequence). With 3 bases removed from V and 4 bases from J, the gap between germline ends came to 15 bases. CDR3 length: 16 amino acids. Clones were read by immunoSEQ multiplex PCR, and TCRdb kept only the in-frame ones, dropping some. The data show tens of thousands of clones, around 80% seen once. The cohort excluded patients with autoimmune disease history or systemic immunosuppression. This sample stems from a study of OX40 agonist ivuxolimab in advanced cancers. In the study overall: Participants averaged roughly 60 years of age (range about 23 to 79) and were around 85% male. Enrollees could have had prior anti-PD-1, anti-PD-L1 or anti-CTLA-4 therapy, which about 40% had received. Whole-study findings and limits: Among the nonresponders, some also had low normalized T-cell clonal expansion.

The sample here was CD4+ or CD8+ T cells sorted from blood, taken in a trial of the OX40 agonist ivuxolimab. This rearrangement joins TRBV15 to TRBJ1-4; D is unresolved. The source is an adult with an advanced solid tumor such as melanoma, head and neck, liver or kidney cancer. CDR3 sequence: CATSSSQGLHNEKLFF. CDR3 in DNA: TGTGCCACCAGCAGCTCGCAAGGGCTACATAATGAAAAACTGTTTTTT.